This T cell receptor (beta chain) is drawn from a study of blood T cell repertoires in COVID-19. Study overall: Sites across the United States, Italy and Spain contributed samples from acute and convalescent COVID-19. T cells, B-cell-depleted T cells, or PBMCs provided the cDNA or gDNA that served as material.

Trimming pared 3 bases from V and 4 bases from J, leaving 12 bases between. Germline assignment: CDR1 SEHNR and CDR2 FQNEAQ (reference sequence). This CDR3 has 14 amino acids. The assay was immunoSEQ multiplex PCR, and TCRdb's table has in-frame clones only and misses some. The data contain about 140,000 clones, roughly 85% of them singletons. The receptor comes from a man in his sixties with acute or convalescent COVID-19. J is TRBJ1-1 and V is TRBV7-9, with D possibly matching TRBD1 (5 bases). The specimen was peripheral blood. The CDR3 reads CASSFPGLSTEAFF. CDR3 in DNA: TGTGCCAGCAGCTTCCCAGGGTTGAGCACTGAAGCTTTCTTT.